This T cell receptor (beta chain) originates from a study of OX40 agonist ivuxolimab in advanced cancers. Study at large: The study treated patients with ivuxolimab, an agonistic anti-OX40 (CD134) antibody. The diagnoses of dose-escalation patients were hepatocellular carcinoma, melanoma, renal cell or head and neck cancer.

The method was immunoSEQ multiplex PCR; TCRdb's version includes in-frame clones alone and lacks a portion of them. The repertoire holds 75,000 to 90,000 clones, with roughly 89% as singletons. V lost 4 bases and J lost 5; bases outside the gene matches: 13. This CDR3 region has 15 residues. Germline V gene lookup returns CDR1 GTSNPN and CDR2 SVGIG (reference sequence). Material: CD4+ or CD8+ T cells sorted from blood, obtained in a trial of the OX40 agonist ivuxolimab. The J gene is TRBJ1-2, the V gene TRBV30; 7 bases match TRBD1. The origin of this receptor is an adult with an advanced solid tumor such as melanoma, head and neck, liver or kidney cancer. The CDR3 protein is CAWNGAGQTLYGYTF. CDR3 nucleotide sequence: TGTGCCTGGAATGGAGCGGGACAGACCCTTTATGGCTACACCTTC.